This TCR beta chain stems from a study of blood T cell repertoires in COVID-19. Per the authors' pipeline: Using reference gene primer amplification, nucleated cell counts were estimated. Here immunoSEQ multiplex PCR was the method, and the copy in TCRdb shows in-frame clones only, minus some. The V and J calls and clone size are taken from that table; D and trimming were inferred from the DNA. The table lists about 110,000 clones, approximately 90% of them singletons. The sequence derives from a woman aged 45-60 years with acute or convalescent COVID-19. The sequenced material came from peripheral blood.

CDR3 in amino acids: CASSLAAGGAYEQYF. The CDR3 region has the DNA TGTGCCAGCAGCTTAGCGGCGGGAGGGGCCTACGAGCAGTACTTC. The rearrangement uses TRBV7-2 and TRBJ2-7; 9 nucleotides line up with TRBD2. CDR1 is SGHTA, CDR2 FQGNSA, per germline. This CDR3 has 15 amino acids. J gave up 2 bases and V 0 bases, and 2 bases lay outside the gene matches.